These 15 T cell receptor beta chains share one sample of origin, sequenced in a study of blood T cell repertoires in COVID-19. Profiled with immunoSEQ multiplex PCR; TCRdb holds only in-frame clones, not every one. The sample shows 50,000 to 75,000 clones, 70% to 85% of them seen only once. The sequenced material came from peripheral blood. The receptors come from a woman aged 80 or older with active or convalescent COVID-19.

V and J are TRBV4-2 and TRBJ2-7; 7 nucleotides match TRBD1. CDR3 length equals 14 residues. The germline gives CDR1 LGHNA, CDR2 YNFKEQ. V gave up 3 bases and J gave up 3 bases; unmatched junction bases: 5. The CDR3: CASSHQRDSYEQYF. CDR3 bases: TGTGCCAGCAGCCATCAAAGGGACAGCTACGAGCAGTACTTC.

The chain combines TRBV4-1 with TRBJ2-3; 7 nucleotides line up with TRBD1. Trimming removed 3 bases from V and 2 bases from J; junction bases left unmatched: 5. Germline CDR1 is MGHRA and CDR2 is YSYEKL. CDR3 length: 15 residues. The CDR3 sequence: CASSQPGGYTDTQYF. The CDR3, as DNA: TGCGCCAGCAGCCAGCCAGGGGGTTACACAGATACGCAGTATTTT.

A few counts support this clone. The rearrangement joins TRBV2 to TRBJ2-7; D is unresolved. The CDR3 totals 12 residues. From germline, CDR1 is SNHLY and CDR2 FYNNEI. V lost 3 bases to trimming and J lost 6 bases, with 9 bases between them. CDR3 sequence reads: CASSEGIPEQYF. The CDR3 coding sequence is TGTGCCAGCAGTGAGGGCATACCCGAGCAGTACTTC.

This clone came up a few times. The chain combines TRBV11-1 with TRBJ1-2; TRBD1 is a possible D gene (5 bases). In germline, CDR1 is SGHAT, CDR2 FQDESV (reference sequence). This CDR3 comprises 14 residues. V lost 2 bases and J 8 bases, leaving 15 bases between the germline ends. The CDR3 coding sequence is TGTGCCAGCAGCTTAAACTCAGGGTCTTACGGCTACACCTTC. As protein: CASSLNSGSYGYTF.

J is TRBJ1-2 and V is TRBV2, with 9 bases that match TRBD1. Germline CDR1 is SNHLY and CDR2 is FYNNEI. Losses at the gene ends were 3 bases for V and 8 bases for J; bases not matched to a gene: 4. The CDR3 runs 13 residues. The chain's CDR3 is CASSDGQGRGYTF. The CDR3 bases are TGTGCCAGCAGTGACGGACAGGGGAGGGGCTACACCTTC.

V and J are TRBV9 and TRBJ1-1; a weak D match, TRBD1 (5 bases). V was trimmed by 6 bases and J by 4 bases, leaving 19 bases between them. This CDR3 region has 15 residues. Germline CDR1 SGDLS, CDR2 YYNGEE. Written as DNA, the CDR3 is TGTGCCAGCACTCTAAGCCCTGGGGGGAGCACTGAAGCTTTCTTT. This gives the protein CASTLSPGGSTEAFF. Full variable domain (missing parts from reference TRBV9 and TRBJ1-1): DSGVTQTPKHLITATGQRVTLRCSPRSGDLSVYWYQQSLDQGLQFLIQYYNGEERAKGNILERFSAQQFPDLHSELNLSSLELGDSALYFCASTLSPGGSTEAFFGQGTRLTVV.

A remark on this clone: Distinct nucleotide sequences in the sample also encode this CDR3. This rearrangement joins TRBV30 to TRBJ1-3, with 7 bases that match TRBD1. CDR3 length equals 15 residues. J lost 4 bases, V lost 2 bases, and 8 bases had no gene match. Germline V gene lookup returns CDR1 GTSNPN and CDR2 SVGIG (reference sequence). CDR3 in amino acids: CAWSTSTGYGNTIYF. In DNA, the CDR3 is TGTGCCTGGAGTACGTCGACAGGGTACGGAAACACCATATATTTT.

CDR3 sequence: CASSPGTGLSYEQYF. CDR3 bases: TGTGCCAGCAGTCCCGGGACAGGCTTGTCCTACGAGCAGTACTTC. The V and J genes are TRBV2 and TRBJ2-7; 8 bases are shared with TRBD1. V shed 5 bases and J 1 base; nucleotides not matched to a gene: 7. CDR3 size: 15 residues. CDR1 is SNHLY and CDR2 is FYNNEI in the germline V gene.

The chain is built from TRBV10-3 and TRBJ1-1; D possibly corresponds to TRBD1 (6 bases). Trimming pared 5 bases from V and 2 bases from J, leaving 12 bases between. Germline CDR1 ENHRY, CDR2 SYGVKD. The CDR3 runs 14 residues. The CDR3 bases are TGTGCCATCAGTCGACAGGCCCAAAACACTGAAGCTTTCTTT. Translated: CAISRQAQNTEAFF.

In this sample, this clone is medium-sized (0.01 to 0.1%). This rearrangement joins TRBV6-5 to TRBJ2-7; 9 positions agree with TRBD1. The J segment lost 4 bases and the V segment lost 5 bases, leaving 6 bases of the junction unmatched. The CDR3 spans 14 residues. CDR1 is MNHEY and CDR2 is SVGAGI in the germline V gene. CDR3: CASSPGQGRYEQYF. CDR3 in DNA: TGTGCCAGCAGTCCCGGACAGGGGAGGTACGAGCAGTACTTC.

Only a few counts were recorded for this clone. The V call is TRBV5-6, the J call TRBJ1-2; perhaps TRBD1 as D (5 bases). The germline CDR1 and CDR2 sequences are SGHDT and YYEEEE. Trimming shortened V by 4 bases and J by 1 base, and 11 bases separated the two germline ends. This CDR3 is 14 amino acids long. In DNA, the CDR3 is TGTGCCAGCAGCCCCGCGGGGGGTAACTATGGCTACACCTTC. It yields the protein CASSPAGGNYGYTF.

DNA for the CDR3: TGTGCCAGTAGCATCCTGGACACGTTTAACACTGAAGCTTTCTTT. This gives the protein CASSILDTFNTEAFF. The genes are TRBV19 and TRBJ1-1, with D tentatively TRBD1 (5 bases). Trimming shortened V by 6 bases and J by 2 bases, and 16 bases separated the two germline ends. Germline V lookup: CDR1 LNHDA, CDR2 SQIVND (reference sequence). The CDR3 runs to 15 residues.

The CDR3 DNA is TGTGCTAGTGGTTCGACACCGACCTACGAGCAGTACTTC. Its protein is CASGSTPTYEQYF. The chain recombines TRBV12-5 with TRBJ2-7; D is undetermined. Germline values: CDR1 LGHNT, CDR2 FRNRAP. V was clipped by 4 bases and J by 2 bases, with 9 bases between them. This CDR3 contains 13 residues.

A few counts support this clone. The CDR3 loop reads CASSYTGGRGYTF. CDR3 nucleotide sequence: TGTGCCAGCAGTTATACGGGGGGCCGTGGCTACACCTTC. The J gene is TRBJ1-2, the V gene TRBV12-3 or TRBV12-4; possible D gene TRBD1, 6 bases. The CDR3 is made up of 13 amino acids. V was clipped by 4 bases and J by 7 bases, with 13 bases between them.

Here the CDR3 reads CSAWTGSNQPQHF. CDR3 DNA: TGCAGCGCCTGGACAGGGTCTAATCAGCCCCAGCATTTT. V is TRBV29-1 and J is TRBJ1-5; 8 bases line up with TRBD1. This CDR3 is 13 amino acids long. J gave up 4 bases and V 7 bases, and 6 bases lay outside the gene matches. Germline V CDR1 and CDR2: SQVTM, ANQGSEA.